The rows below give T cell receptor beta chains drawn from one sample of a study of blood T cell repertoires in COVID-19. Sequencing was performed with immunoSEQ multiplex PCR; in TCRdb, only in-frame clones are kept and a portion is missing. This repertoire shows around 200,000 clones, approximately 79% found once; its top ten account for roughly 13%. Specimen: peripheral blood. Receptors originate from a man aged 50 to 60 who had recovered from COVID-19. Both conserved end residues are part of each CDR3. Fields, in order: J gene, D gene, clone size, V gene, CDR3 protein, CDR3 DNA. The D gene is left open where the match is weak. Some rows have no size entry. The others give once, few or many, or a class for an expanded clone.

TRBJ2-1 TRBD1 - TRBV11-3 CASSPRGTANNEQFF TGTGCCAGCAGCCCTAGGGGGACAGCCAACAATGAGCAGTTCTTC
TRBJ2-7 TRBD1 - TRBV6-5 CASRLQGIYEQYF TGTGCCAGCAGGTTACAGGGGATCTACGAGCAGTACTTC
TRBJ2-7 - - TRBV6-5 CASSYMAGVRGEQYF TGTGCCAGCAGTTACATGGCAGGGGTTCGGGGCGAGCAGTACTTC
TRBJ2-5 TRBD2 - TRBV18 CASSLGLSETQYF TGTGCCAGCTCACTGGGACTATCGGAGACCCAGTACTTC
TRBJ1-5 - - TRBV6-1 CASSEVGGLGNQPQHF TGTGCCAGCAGTGAAGTCGGGGGACTGGGCAATCAGCCCCAGCATTTT
TRBJ2-1 - - TRBV21-1 CASSKNVYRGTGSYNEQFF TGTGCCAGCAGCAAAAACGTTTATCGAGGGACAGGCTCCTACAATGAGCAGTTCTTC
TRBJ2-2 TRBD2 - TRBV11-3 CASSSELAGVTGELFF TGTGCCAGCAGCTCCGAACTAGCGGGAGTGACCGGGGAGCTGTTTTTT
TRBJ2-1 TRBD2 - TRBV9 CASSVVSSGAYNEQFF TGTGCCAGCAGCGTAGTCTCTAGCGGAGCCTACAATGAGCAGTTCTTC
TRBJ2-7 TRBD2 once TRBV30 CAWSVLAGEQYF TGTGCCTGGAGTGTACTAGCGGGCGAGCAGTACTTC
TRBJ2-3 TRBD1 - TRBV5-4 CASSSRQGVFADTQYF TGTGCCAGCAGCTCTCGACAGGGCGTTTTTGCAGATACGCAGTATTTT
TRBJ2-7 - - TRBV7-7 CASSLVAGAMNEQYF TGTGCCAGCAGCTTAGTGGCAGGGGCTATGAACGAGCAGTACTTC
TRBJ1-5 - - TRBV27 CASSLLQNQPQHF TGTGCCAGCAGTTTATTGCAGAATCAGCCCCAGCATTTT
TRBJ1-1 - - TRBV5-5 CASSFFSNTEAFF TGTGCCAGCAGCTTCTTTTCGAACACTGAAGCTTTCTTT
TRBJ2-1 TRBD1 - TRBV19 CASSPNRDRGGNEQFF TGTGCCAGTAGTCCAAACCGGGACAGGGGGGGGAATGAGCAGTTCTTC
TRBJ1-3 - once TRBV5-1 CASSLDISGNTIYF TGCGCCAGCAGCTTGGACATTTCTGGAAACACCATATATTTT
TRBJ1-5 - - TRBV7-6 CASSTHQGQPQHF TGTGCCAGCAGCACCCATCAGGGTCAGCCCCAGCATTTT
TRBJ2-1 TRBD2 - TRBV28 CASSLWGTSGDEQFF TGTGCCAGCAGTTTATGGGGGACTAGCGGGGATGAGCAGTTCTTC
TRBJ2-5 - - TRBV14 CASSQRPRETQYF TGTGCCAGCAGCCAACGACCTAGGGAGACCCAGTACTTC
TRBJ2-1 TRBD2 - TRBV7-2 CASSPHSGRSYNEQFF TGTGCCAGCAGTCCACATAGCGGGAGATCCTACAATGAGCAGTTCTTC
TRBJ2-7 - few TRBV15 CATRPTRSGEQYF TGTGCCACCCGCCCTACTAGATCGGGTGAGCAGTACTTC
TRBJ2-7 TRBD2 - TRBV19 CASSPSGRSYEQYF TGTGCCAGTAGCCCTAGCGGGAGGTCCTACGAGCAGTACTTC
TRBJ1-2 TRBD1 - TRBV28 CASSLTRGTNYGYTF TGTGCCAGCAGTTTAACCAGGGGGACTAACTATGGCTACACCTTC
TRBJ2-3 - - TRBV9 CASSVGDWDTQYF TGTGCCAGCAGCGTAGGAGATTGGGATACGCAGTATTTT
TRBJ1-5 - - TRBV5-1 CASSLEGGYQPQHF TGCGCCAGCAGCTTGGAGGGAGGTTATCAGCCCCAGCATTTT
TRBJ1-2 - - TRBV29-1 CSVIEQGIYGYTF TGCAGCGTTATTGAGCAGGGAATCTATGGCTACACCTTC
TRBJ2-1 TRBD2 many TRBV5-1 CASSLMASGNNEQFF TGCGCCAGCAGCTTGATGGCTAGCGGAAACAATGAGCAGTTCTTC
TRBJ2-7 TRBD2 - TRBV6-5 CASSYGRGSSYEQYF TGTGCCAGCAGTTATGGGAGGGGATCATCCTACGAGCAGTACTTC
TRBJ2-4 TRBD1 - TRBV19 CASSIGGQGVLHIQYF TGTGCCAGTAGTATAGGGGGTCAGGGGGTCCTACACATTCAGTACTTC
TRBJ1-6 - - TRBV27 CASSFETRAPLHF TGTGCCAGCAGTTTCGAGACTCGCGCCCCCCTCCACTTT
TRBJ1-3 TRBD1 - TRBV7-3 CASSLRGGSGNTIYF TGTGCCAGCAGCTTAAGAGGGGGCTCGGGAAACACCATATATTTT
TRBJ2-1 - - TRBV21-1 CASSNARLALHSYNEQFF TGTGCCAGCAGCAATGCCCGTCTAGCGTTGCACTCCTACAATGAGCAGTTCTTC
TRBJ2-1 TRBD2 - TRBV9 CASSMWTSGSSEQFF TGTGCCAGCAGCATGTGGACTAGCGGATCTAGTGAGCAGTTCTTC
TRBJ1-5 - - TRBV9 CASSVDGGGNQPQHF TGTGCCAGCAGCGTAGATGGCGGGGGCAATCAGCCCCAGCATTTT
TRBJ2-5 - - TRBV19 CASGTGQGETQYF TGTGCCAGTGGGACGGGACAAGGAGAGACCCAGTACTTC
TRBJ2-1 TRBD2 - TRBV7-2 CASWPGGSTYNEQFF TGTGCCAGCTGGCCCGGGGGGAGTACCTACAATGAGCAGTTCTTC
TRBJ1-5 - - TRBV30 CAWSLAGLSNQPQHF TGTGCCTGGAGTCTGGCAGGGCTCAGCAATCAGCCCCAGCATTTT
TRBJ2-7 TRBD2 - TRBV9 CASSVQTSGIGGQYF TGTGCCAGCAGCGTCCAGACTAGCGGTATAGGGGGGCAGTACTTC
TRBJ2-5 TRBD2 - TRBV4-1 CASSHKPGLNQETQYF TGCGCCAGCAGCCATAAGCCGGGACTAAACCAAGAGACCCAGTACTTC
TRBJ2-5 TRBD2 - TRBV10-2 CASSERVTSGQETQYF TGCGCCAGCAGTGAGCGGGTGACTAGCGGGCAAGAGACCCAGTACTTC
TRBJ2-3 - - TRBV7-2 CASSLALFARPDTDTQYF TGTGCCAGCAGCTTAGCCCTCTTTGCGCGGCCCGACACAGATACGCAGTATTTT
TRBJ2-3 - few TRBV2 CASRRDLIYGTDTQYF TGTGCCAGCAGGAGGGATCTTATTTACGGGACAGATACGCAGTATTTT
TRBJ2-7 - - TRBV7-8 CASSFVSRREQYF TGTGCCAGCAGCTTTGTTTCTCGTCGGGAGCAGTACTTC
TRBJ2-1 TRBD2 - TRBV30 CAWSLTSGRHNEQFF TGTGCCTGGAGTTTGACTAGCGGGAGGCACAATGAGCAGTTCTTC
TRBJ1-1 - - TRBV15 CATSMAGQSMNTEAFF TGTGCCACCAGCATGGCAGGGCAATCAATGAACACTGAAGCTTTCTTT
TRBJ2-1 - - TRBV12-3/TRBV12-4 CASSLDRYNEQFF TGTGCCAGCAGTTTAGACAGGTACAATGAGCAGTTCTTC
TRBJ2-1 TRBD1 - TRBV3-1/TRBV3-2 CASRPRQGQRDEQFF TGTGCCAGCAGACCTAGACAGGGCCAACGAGATGAGCAGTTCTTC
TRBJ2-7 - - TRBV6-5 CASRPPGGEQYF TGTGCCAGCAGGCCCCCCGGGGGCGAGCAGTACTTC
TRBJ2-3 TRBD2 - TRBV12-5 CASGLVGLQADTQYF TGTGCTAGTGGTTTGGTGGGACTACAAGCAGATACGCAGTATTTT
TRBJ2-1 TRBD2 - TRBV10-3 CAISESIALAGGNEQFF TGTGCCATCAGTGAGTCTATTGCGCTAGCGGGAGGGAATGAGCAGTTCTTC
TRBJ1-1 TRBD1 few TRBV5-5 CASSPRTGKETEAFF TGTGCCAGCAGCCCACGGACAGGGAAGGAAACTGAAGCTTTCTTT
TRBJ1-5 TRBD1 - TRBV6-5 CASSPTGVNQPQHF TGTGCCAGCAGTCCGACAGGGGTTAATCAGCCCCAGCATTTT
TRBJ2-5 TRBD1 - TRBV4-2 CASSQAFGTGGETQYF TGTGCCAGCAGCCAAGCCTTCGGGACAGGAGGCGAGACCCAGTACTTC
TRBJ2-1 - - TRBV19 CASSIGRVNEQFF TGTGCCAGTAGTATAGGCAGGGTCAATGAGCAGTTCTTC
TRBJ2-2 - - TRBV6-6 CASSRDTVKNTGELFF TGTGCCAGCAGTCGGGACACTGTGAAGAACACCGGGGAGCTGTTTTTT
TRBJ2-7 - - TRBV7-2 CASSLSTTYEQYF TGTGCCAGCAGCTTATCCACTACCTACGAGCAGTACTTC
TRBJ2-3 TRBD2 - TRBV7-8 CASSLVAGGNTDTQYF TGTGCCAGCAGCTTAGTTGCGGGAGGGAACACAGATACGCAGTATTTT
TRBJ2-1 - few TRBV28 CASSLWGGTVEQFF TGTGCCAGCAGTTTATGGGGCGGGACTGTTGAGCAGTTCTTC
TRBJ1-4 TRBD1 - TRBV4-1 CASSQGQGANEKLFF TGCGCCAGCAGCCAAGGACAGGGAGCTAATGAAAAACTGTTTTTT
TRBJ1-6 - once TRBV11-2 CASSLDTPRGARSPLHF TGTGCCAGCAGCTTAGATACCCCGCGGGGGGCGCGTTCACCCCTCCACTTT
TRBJ2-4 TRBD2 - TRBV11-3 CASSLETSGTPLAKNIQYF TGTGCCAGCAGCTTAGAGACTAGCGGGACCCCTTTGGCCAAAAACATTCAGTACTTC